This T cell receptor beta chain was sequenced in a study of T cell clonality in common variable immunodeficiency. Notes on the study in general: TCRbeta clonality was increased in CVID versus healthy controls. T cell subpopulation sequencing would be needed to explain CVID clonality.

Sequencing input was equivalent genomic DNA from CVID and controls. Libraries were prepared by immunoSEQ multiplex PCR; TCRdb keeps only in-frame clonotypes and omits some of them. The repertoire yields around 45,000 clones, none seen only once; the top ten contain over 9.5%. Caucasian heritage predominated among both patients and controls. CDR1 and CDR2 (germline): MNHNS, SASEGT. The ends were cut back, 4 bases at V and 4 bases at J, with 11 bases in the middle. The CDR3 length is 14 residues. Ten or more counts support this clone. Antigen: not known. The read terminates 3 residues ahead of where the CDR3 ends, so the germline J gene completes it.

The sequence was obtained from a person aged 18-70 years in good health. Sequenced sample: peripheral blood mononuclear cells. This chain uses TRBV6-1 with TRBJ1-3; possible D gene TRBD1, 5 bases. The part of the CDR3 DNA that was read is TGTGCCAGCAGTGTTTGGGGCGGAGGAAACACC. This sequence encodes CASSVWGGGNT. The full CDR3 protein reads CASSVWGGGNTIYF.